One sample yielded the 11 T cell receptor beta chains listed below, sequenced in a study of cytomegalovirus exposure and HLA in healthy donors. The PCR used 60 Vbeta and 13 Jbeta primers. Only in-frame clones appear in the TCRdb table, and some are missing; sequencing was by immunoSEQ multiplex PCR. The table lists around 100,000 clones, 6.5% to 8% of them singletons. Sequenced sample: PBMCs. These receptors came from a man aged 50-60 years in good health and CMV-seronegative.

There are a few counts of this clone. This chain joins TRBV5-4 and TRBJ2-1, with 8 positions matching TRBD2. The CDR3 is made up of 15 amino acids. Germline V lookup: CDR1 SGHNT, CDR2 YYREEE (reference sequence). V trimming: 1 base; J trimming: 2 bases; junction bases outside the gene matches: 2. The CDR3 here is CASSLPTSAYNEQFF. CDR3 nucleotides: TGTGCCAGCAGCTTGCCGACTAGCGCCTACAATGAGCAGTTCTTC.

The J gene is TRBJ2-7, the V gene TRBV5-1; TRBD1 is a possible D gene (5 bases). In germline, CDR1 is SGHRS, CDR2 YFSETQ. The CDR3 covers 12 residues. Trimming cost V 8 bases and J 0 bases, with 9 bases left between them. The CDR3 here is CASQTDSYEQYF. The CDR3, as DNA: TGCGCCAGTCAGACAGACTCCTACGAGCAGTACTTC.

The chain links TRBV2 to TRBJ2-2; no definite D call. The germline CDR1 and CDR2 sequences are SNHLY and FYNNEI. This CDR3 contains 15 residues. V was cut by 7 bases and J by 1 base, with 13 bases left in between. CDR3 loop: CASKQELMNTGELFF. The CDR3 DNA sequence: TGTGCCAGCAAGCAGGAACTTATGAACACCGGGGAGCTGTTTTTT.

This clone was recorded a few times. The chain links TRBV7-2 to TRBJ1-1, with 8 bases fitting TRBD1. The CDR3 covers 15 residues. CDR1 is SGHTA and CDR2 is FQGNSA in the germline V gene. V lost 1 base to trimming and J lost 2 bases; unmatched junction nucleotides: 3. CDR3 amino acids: CASSLVGQANTEAFF. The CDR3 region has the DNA TGTGCCAGCAGCTTAGTGGGACAGGCCAACACTGAAGCTTTCTTT. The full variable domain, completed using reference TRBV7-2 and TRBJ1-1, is GAGVSQSPSNKVTEKGKDVELRCDPISGHTALYWYRQSLGQGLEFLIYFQGNSAPDKSGLPSDRFSAERTGGSVSTLTIQRTQQEDSAVYLCASSLVGQANTEAFFGQGTRLTVV.

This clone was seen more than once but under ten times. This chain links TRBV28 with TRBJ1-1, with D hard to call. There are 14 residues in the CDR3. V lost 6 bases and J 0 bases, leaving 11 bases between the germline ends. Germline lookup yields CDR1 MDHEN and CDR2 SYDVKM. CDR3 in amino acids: CASRYGLVNTEAFF. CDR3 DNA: TGTGCCAGCAGATACGGACTTGTGAACACTGAAGCTTTCTTT.

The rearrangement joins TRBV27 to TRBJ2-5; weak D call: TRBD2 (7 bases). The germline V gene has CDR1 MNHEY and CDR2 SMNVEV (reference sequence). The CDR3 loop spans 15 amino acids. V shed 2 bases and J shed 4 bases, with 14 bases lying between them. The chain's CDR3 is CASSLIGGAGETQYF. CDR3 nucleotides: TGTGCCAGCAGTTTAATTGGGGGGGCCGGAGAGACCCAGTACTTC.

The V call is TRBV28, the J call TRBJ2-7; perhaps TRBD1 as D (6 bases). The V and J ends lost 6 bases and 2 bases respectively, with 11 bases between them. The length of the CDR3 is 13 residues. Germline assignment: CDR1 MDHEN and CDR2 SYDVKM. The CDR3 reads CASRGGPPYEQYF. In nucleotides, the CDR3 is TGTGCCAGCAGAGGGGGTCCCCCCTACGAGCAGTACTTC.

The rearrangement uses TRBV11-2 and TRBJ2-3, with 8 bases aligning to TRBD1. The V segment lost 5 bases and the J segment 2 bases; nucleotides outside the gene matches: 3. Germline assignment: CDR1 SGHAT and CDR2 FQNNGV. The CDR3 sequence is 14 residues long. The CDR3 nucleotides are TGTGCCAGCAGCCCGGACAGGGTCACAGATACGCAGTATTTT. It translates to CASSPDRVTDTQYF.

Here the CDR3 reads CASSLAGDRTDTQYF. In DNA, the CDR3 is TGCGCCAGCAGCTTGGCCGGGGATCGCACAGATACGCAGTATTTT. The gene calls are TRBV5-1 and TRBJ2-3, with a weak D call TRBD2 (5 bases). Germline lookup yields CDR1 SGHRS and CDR2 YFSETQ. The V end was cut by 0 bases, the J end by 1 base, with 9 bases between. This CDR3 contains 15 residues. The full variable domain, in which reference TRBV5-1 and TRBJ2-3 provide the parts outside the CDR3, is KAGVTQTPRYLIKTRGQQVTLSCSPISGHRSVSWYQQTPGQGLQFLFEYFSETQRNKGNFPGRFSGRQFSNSRSEMNVSTLELGDSALYLCASSLAGDRTDTQYFGPGTRLTVL.

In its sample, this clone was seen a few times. The CDR3 region is CASSLVFSTQYF. The CDR3 coding sequence is TGTGCCAGCAGTCTAGTTTTTAGTACGCAGTATTTT. V usage is TRBV7-2 and J usage is TRBJ2-3; the D is unclear. The V end lost 6 bases, the J end lost 8 bases, and 12 bases lay between the germline ends. Germline CDR1 and CDR2: SGHTA and FQGNSA. CDR3 length: 12 residues.

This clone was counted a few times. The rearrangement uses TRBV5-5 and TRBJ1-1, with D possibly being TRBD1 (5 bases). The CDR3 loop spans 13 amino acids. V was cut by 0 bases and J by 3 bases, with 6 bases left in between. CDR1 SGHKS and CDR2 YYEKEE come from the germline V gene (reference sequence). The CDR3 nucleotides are TGTGCCAGCAGCTTGGCAGGGTACACTGAAGCTTTCTTT. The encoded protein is CASSLAGYTEAFF.